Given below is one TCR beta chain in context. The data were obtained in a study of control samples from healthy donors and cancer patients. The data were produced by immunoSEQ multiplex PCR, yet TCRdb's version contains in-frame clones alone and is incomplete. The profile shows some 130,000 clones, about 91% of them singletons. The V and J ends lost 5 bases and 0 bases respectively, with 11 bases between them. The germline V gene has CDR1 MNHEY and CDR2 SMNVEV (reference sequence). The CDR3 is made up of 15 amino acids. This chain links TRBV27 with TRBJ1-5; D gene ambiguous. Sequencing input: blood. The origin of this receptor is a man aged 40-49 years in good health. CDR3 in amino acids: CASSPPGYSNQPQHF. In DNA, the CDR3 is TGTGCCAGCAGTCCTCCTGGTTATAGCAATCAGCCCCAGCATTTT.